This T cell receptor beta chain was found in a study of naive and memory T cell subsets. General study findings and limits: Findings for naive and memory subsets could not be checked against ground truth.

Two oligonucleotides, mixed equimolar, formed the beta constant-region primer covering TRBC1 and TRBC2. Ligation attached a single-stranded oligonucleotide with a 12-nucleotide UMI and the SP2 primer to the cDNA 3' end. The ligated cDNA underwent four PCR rounds using SP2 and nested alpha and beta constant-region primers. TCRdb re-derived calls from the UMI-ligation and nested PCR reads in MiXCR, one entry per CDR3 protein. The sample contains fewer than 40,000 distinct CDR3 sequences, approximately 12% of which appear only once. From the second PCR step, alpha and beta chains were amplified apart. This clonotype was seen at least ten times. What it binds is unknown. There are 16 residues in the CDR3. CDR1 SGHAT and CDR2 FQNNGV come from the germline V gene. V gave up 1 base and J gave up 2 bases; unmatched junction bases: 4.

The TCR was taken from a human donor in good health. The sample comprised effector memory CD4+ T cells from blood. Sample subset: effector memory, CD45RA- CD27-. This sequence joins TRBV11-2 and TRBJ2-3, with 9 bases aligning to TRBD1. In DNA, the CDR3 is TGTGCCAGCAGCTTAGCGGGACAGGGAATCACAGATACGCAGTATTTT. Translating it yields CASSLAGQGITDTQYF.